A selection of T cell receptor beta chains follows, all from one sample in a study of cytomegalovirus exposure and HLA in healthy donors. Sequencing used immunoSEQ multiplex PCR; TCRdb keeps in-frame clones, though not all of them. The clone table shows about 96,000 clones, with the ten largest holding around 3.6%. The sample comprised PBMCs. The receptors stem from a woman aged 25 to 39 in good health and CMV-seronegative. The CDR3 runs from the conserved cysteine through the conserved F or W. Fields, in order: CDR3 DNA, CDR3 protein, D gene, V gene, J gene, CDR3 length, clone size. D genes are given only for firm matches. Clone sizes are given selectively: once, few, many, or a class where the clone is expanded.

TGCGCCAGCAGCCAAGATAGCGGTCGAGATACGCAGTATTTT	CASSQDSGRDTQYF	NA	TRBV4-1	TRBJ2-3	14	NA
TGTGCCAGCAGTTTAACGGGGGACAGGGGTTCGGATACGCAGTATTTT	CASSLTGDRGSDTQYF	TRBD1	TRBV28	TRBJ2-3	16	NA
TGTGCCAGCAGGACTGCTGACACTGAAGCTTTCTTT	CASRTADTEAFF	NA	TRBV6-1	TRBJ1-1	12	NA
TGTGCCAGCTCGATCGGCAGGGGCTACGAGCAGTACTTC	CASSIGRGYEQYF	NA	TRBV6-1	TRBJ2-7	13	NA
TGTGCCAGCAGCCCGGGACAGGGAAGGAATGAGCAGTTCTTC	CASSPGQGRNEQFF	TRBD1	TRBV5-5	TRBJ2-1	14	NA
TGCGCCAGCAGCCAGACCGCGTCCAGGGATTGGGACACTGAAGCTTTCTTT	CASSQTASRDWDTEAFF	NA	TRBV4-1	TRBJ1-1	17	NA
TGTGCCAGCAGTCCAGGAAGCTCCTATAATTCACCCCTCCACTTT	CASSPGSSYNSPLHF	NA	TRBV28	TRBJ1-6	15	NA
TGTGCCAGCAGCGAAACGGGGAGTGGAGTTGAAAAACTGTTTTTT	CASSETGSGVEKLFF	NA	TRBV6-4	TRBJ1-4	15	NA
TGTGCCAGCAGTCCCCGACAGCCTGAAGAGACCCAGTACTTC	CASSPRQPEETQYF	NA	TRBV27	TRBJ2-5	14	NA
TGTGCCAGTAGTAACCCGGTAGCTGGAATCACCGGGGAGCTGTTTTTT	CASSNPVAGITGELFF	NA	TRBV19	TRBJ2-2	16	NA
TGTGCCAGCGTAGGGGGGACTAGCCGTAGAGAGACCCAGTACTTC	CASVGGTSRRETQYF	TRBD2	TRBV28	TRBJ2-5	15	NA
TGTGCCAGCAGCCTCTACGCCATCTCCTACGAGCAGTACTTC	CASSLYAISYEQYF	NA	TRBV6-5	TRBJ2-7	14	NA
TGTGCCAGCTCACCACCGGGGACTAGGAGAGATACGCAGTATTTT	CASSPPGTRRDTQYF	TRBD2	TRBV18	TRBJ2-3	15	NA
TGTGCCAGCAGTTCGAGCCCGGGGTATGGCTACACCTTC	CASSSSPGYGYTF	NA	TRBV6-6	TRBJ1-2	13	NA
TGTGCCAGCAGCCCGCAGACAGGGCGAGAGACCCAGTACTTC	CASSPQTGRETQYF	TRBD1	TRBV9	TRBJ2-5	14	NA
TGTGCCAGCAGCTGCACTAGCGGGAGTTGTACCGGGGAGCTGTTTTTT	CASSCTSGSCTGELFF	TRBD2	TRBV6-4	TRBJ2-2	16	NA
TGTGCCAGTACCGTAGCCGGGACGAACACCGGGGAGCTGTTTTTT	CASTVAGTNTGELFF	NA	TRBV19	TRBJ2-2	15	NA
TGTGCCAGCAGCCGGTCGCGAGGGGGCGAGCAGTACTTC	CASSRSRGGEQYF	NA	TRBV14	TRBJ2-7	13	NA
TGTGCCAGCAGCTTAAGGGGGCCCGGGAATGGGGCCAACGTCCTGACTTTC	CASSLRGPGNGANVLTF	NA	TRBV7-3	TRBJ2-6	17	NA
TGTGCCAGCAGTTTTCTGAGTGGTAGAGACACCGGGGAGCTGTTTTTT	CASSFLSGRDTGELFF	NA	TRBV28	TRBJ2-2	16	NA
TGTGCCAGCAGTTTAATCAGGGTAAATCAGCCTCAGCATTTT	CASSLIRVNQPQHF	NA	TRBV28	TRBJ1-5	14	NA
TGTGCCAGCAGCTTAATAGTTTATTCAGATACGCAGTATTTT	CASSLIVYSDTQYF	NA	TRBV5-6	TRBJ2-3	14	NA
TGTGCCAACTCACAGGACCGAACTAACACCGGGGAGCTGTTTTTT	CANSQDRTNTGELFF	NA	TRBV6-1	TRBJ2-2	15	NA
TGTGCCAGCAGCTTTAACAGGGGTAACGAGCAGTACTTC	CASSFNRGNEQYF	TRBD1	TRBV7-8	TRBJ2-7	13	NA
TGCGCCAGCAGCTTGGGACTATTCGGAGCTACAGATACGCAGTATTTT	CASSLGLFGATDTQYF	NA	TRBV5-1	TRBJ2-3	16	NA
TGTGCCAGCAGCCAACAAACGGGACAGGGCTACGAGCAGTACTTC	CASSQQTGQGYEQYF	TRBD1	TRBV13	TRBJ2-7	15	NA
TGTGCCAGCAGCCTTGACAGGGTAAATCAGCCCCAGCATTTT	CASSLDRVNQPQHF	TRBD1	TRBV5-4	TRBJ1-5	14	NA
TGTGCCAGTAGTATTAGCGGGAGGCACTACGAGCAGTACTTC	CASSISGRHYEQYF	TRBD2	TRBV19	TRBJ2-7	14	NA
TGTGCCAGCAGCTTCTTCTTAGTGGGAGTCAACACCGGGGAGCTGTTTTTT	CASSFFLVGVNTGELFF	NA	TRBV13	TRBJ2-2	17	NA
TGTGCCAGCAGTCCTACCGACAGGGGACTCACTGAAGCTTTCTTT	CASSPTDRGLTEAFF	TRBD1	TRBV5-4	TRBJ1-1	15	NA
TGTGCCAGTAGTAACAGCTTCTACGAGCAGTACTTC	CASSNSFYEQYF	NA	TRBV19	TRBJ2-7	12	NA
TGTGCCAGCAGTTTTCTGGGACAGGGGGTGGACACTGAAGCTTTCTTT	CASSFLGQGVDTEAFF	TRBD1	TRBV28	TRBJ1-1	16	NA
TGTGCCTGGAGTGTACAGGGGGGAACTAATGAAAAACTGTTTTTT	CAWSVQGGTNEKLFF	TRBD1	TRBV30	TRBJ1-4	15	NA
TGTGCCAGCAGCGCCCGGACAGGGCTCGATGAAAAACTGTTTTTT	CASSARTGLDEKLFF	TRBD1	TRBV9	TRBJ1-4	15	NA
TGTGCCAGCAGCTTTCGGGGGGGGCTTACAGATACGCAGTATTTT	CASSFRGGLTDTQYF	TRBD2	TRBV11-2	TRBJ2-3	15	NA
TGTGCCAGCAGTTTAGTGGGGGCGACCGGGGAGCTGTTTTTT	CASSLVGATGELFF	NA	TRBV27	TRBJ2-2	14	NA
TGTGCCAGCAACACCGACAGGGTTCCTAATGAAAAACTGTTTTTT	CASNTDRVPNEKLFF	TRBD1	TRBV9	TRBJ1-4	15	NA
TGTGCCAGCAGCTTGGGAGGGACTAGCGGCTACGAGCAGTACTTC	CASSLGGTSGYEQYF	TRBD2	TRBV5-4	TRBJ2-7	15	NA
TGTGCCAGTAGTATGGACAGGGGGAGTCAAGAGACCCAGTACTTC	CASSMDRGSQETQYF	TRBD1	TRBV19	TRBJ2-5	15	NA
TGTGCCAGCTCTGGACTAGCTCACACAGATACGCAGTATTTT	CASSGLAHTDTQYF	TRBD2	TRBV5-4	TRBJ2-3	14	NA
TGTGCCAGCAGTTTCCGGACAGGGGGCGTAAGCTCCTACAATGAGCAGTTCTTC	CASSFRTGGVSSYNEQFF	TRBD1	TRBV28	TRBJ2-1	18	NA
TGTGCCAGCAGTCAGGGACAGATCTACGAGCAGTACTTC	CASSQGQIYEQYF	TRBD1	TRBV6-1	TRBJ2-7	13	NA
TGCGCCAGCAGTCCAATACCCACAGGGGACGGCTACACCTTC	CASSPIPTGDGYTF	TRBD1	TRBV23-1	TRBJ1-2	14	NA
TGTGCCAGCAGGCAAGGGAGTGGGTATAGCAATCAGCCCCAGCATTTT	CASRQGSGYSNQPQHF	NA	TRBV27	TRBJ1-5	16	NA
TGTGCCAGCAGTTACTTTGCGCTGAGCACAGATACGCAGTATTTT	CASSYFALSTDTQYF	NA	TRBV6-6	TRBJ2-3	15	medium-sized
TGTGCCAGCAGCCGGACAGGCCGCCCCCCCTACGAGCAGTACTTC	CASSRTGRPPYEQYF	TRBD1	TRBV7-6	TRBJ2-7	15	NA
TGCGCCAGCAGCTGGACTAGCGGGGGGCCTCTGGGGGAGCAGTACTTC	CASSWTSGGPLGEQYF	TRBD2	TRBV5-1	TRBJ2-7	16	NA
TGTGCCAGCTCACCGGAGGGGTTGGCCACTGAAGCTTTCTTT	CASSPEGLATEAFF	NA	TRBV18	TRBJ1-1	14	NA
TGTGCCAGCAGCGCACGGACAGGGGGGAGCTACGAGCAGTACTTC	CASSARTGGSYEQYF	TRBD1	TRBV4-2	TRBJ2-7	15	NA
TGTGCCAGCAGTTATAATCCAGGGACAGGGGATGAAAAACTGTTTTTT	CASSYNPGTGDEKLFF	TRBD1	TRBV6-5	TRBJ1-4	16	NA
TGCGCCAGCAGCTTGGAAGGGGGCGAGGGGAACACTGAAGCTTTCTTT	CASSLEGGEGNTEAFF	TRBD1	TRBV5-1	TRBJ1-1	16	NA
TGTGCCAGCGGGGGCGGAGTAAGCCGCGGCAATGAGCAGTTCTTC	CASGGGVSRGNEQFF	NA	TRBV6-1	TRBJ2-1	15	NA
TGTGCCAGCAAGGGACTGTCTAGCACAGATACGCAGTATTTT	CASKGLSSTDTQYF	NA	TRBV19	TRBJ2-3	14	NA
TGTGCCAGCAGTCCCAGGGTAGGGAACACTGAAGCTTTCTTT	CASSPRVGNTEAFF	NA	TRBV27	TRBJ1-1	14	NA
TGCGCCAGCAGAACAGGGGGCGAATATAGCAATCAGCCCCAGCATTTT	CASRTGGEYSNQPQHF	TRBD1	TRBV5-1	TRBJ1-5	16	NA
TGTGCCACCAGCAGAGGAGAGGGTCCCGCAGATACGCAGTATTTT	CATSRGEGPADTQYF	NA	TRBV15	TRBJ2-3	15	NA